This T cell receptor (beta chain) stems from a study of shared clonotypes between healthy human individuals. Libraries were prepared by immunoSEQ multiplex PCR; TCRdb keeps only in-frame clonotypes and omits some of them. The sample consists of 450,000 to 500,000 clones, less than 80% of them appearing once. V lost 6 bases to trimming and J lost 5 bases, with 16 bases between them. CDR1 and CDR2 from the germline V gene are LNHDA and SQIVND (reference sequence). This CDR3 is 14 amino acids long. This sequence was found in a woman aged 40 to 50 in good health. Some clones in this sample may be carry-over from other donors' samples. The sample comprised PBMCs. The chain has TRBV19 and TRBJ1-2; D not resolved. For the CDR3, the DNA is TGTGCCAGTAGCGCTCCCTTTGGTAGTTATGGCTACACCTTC. Its translation: CASSAPFGSYGYTF. The variable domain in full, with the rest retrieved from reference TRBV19 and TRBJ1-2, is DGGITQSPKYLFRKEGQNVTLSCEQNLNHDAMYWYRQDPGQGLRLIYYSQIVNDFQKGDIAEGYSVSREKKESFPLTVTSAQKNPTAFYLCASSAPFGSYGYTFGSGTRLTVV.